What follows describes a single T cell receptor beta chain. Its specificity is not known. The source of the sample is a study of T cells in localized non-small cell lung cancer. Regarding the study as a whole: Because researchers sequenced only one region of the tumor, heterogeneity is still possible. Across samples, adjacent lung featured a median 57 of the top 100 tumor clones. Clonality of T cells reached its maximum in uninvolved adjacent lung, surpassing tumor. Elevated blood T cell density was associated with longer overall survival.

This table comes from immunoSEQ multiplex PCR, and its TCRdb copy is limited to in-frame clones, with some not included. Among approximately 26,000 clones listed, approximately 78% were seen once. This CDR3 is 15 amino acids long. Per the germline V gene, CDR1 is GTSNPN and CDR2 is SVGIG (reference sequence). V was clipped by 2 bases and J by 6 bases, with 17 bases between them. The sequence came from a woman between 35 and 75 years old with stage I lung adenocarcinoma. This rearrangement joins TRBV30 to TRBJ1-5; a weak D match, TRBD1 (6 bases). The source was peripheral blood, collected before any cancer treatment. CDR3 nucleotides: TGTGCCTGGAGTTACGAGTGGGGGGGCACTCAGCCCCAGCATTTT. It codes for CAWSYEWGGTQPQHF.